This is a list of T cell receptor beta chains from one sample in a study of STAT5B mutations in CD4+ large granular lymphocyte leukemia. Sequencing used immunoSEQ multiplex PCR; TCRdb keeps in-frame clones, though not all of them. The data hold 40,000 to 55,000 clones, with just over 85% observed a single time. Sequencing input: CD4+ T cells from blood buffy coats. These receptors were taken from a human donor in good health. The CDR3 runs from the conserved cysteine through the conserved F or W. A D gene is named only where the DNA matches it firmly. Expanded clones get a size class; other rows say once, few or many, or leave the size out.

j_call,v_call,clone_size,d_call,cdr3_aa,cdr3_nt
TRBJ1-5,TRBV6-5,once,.,CASRNRGTPNQPQHF,TGTGCCAGCAGAAACAGAGGGACACCTAATCAGCCCCAGCATTTT
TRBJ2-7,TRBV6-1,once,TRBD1,CASIRPGQGAYEQYF,TGTGCCAGCATTAGGCCGGGACAGGGGGCTTACGAGCAGTACTTC
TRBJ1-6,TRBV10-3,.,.,CAISGGPSSPLHF,TGTGCCATCAGTGGAGGTCCGAGTTCACCCCTCCACTTT
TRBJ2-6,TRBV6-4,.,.,CASSEGTGANVLTF,TGTGCCAGCAGTGAGGGCACTGGGGCCAACGTCCTGACTTTC
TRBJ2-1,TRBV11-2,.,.,CASSLGLDAYNEQFF,TGTGCCAGCAGCTTAGGCCTAGATGCCTACAATGAGCAGTTCTTC
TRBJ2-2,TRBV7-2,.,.,CASSSYHTGELFF,TGTGCCAGCAGCTCATACCACACCGGGGAGCTGTTTTTT
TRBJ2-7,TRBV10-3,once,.,CAISGQGGYEQYF,TGTGCCATCAGTGGGCAGGGGGGTTACGAGCAGTACTTC
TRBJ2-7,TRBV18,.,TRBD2,CASSPPTSGSGEQYF,TGTGCCAGCTCACCACCCACTAGCGGGAGTGGTGAGCAGTACTTC
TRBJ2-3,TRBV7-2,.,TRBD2,CASSPTGTSRPDTQYF,TGTGCCAGCAGCCCGACCGGGACTAGTCGTCCGGATACGCAGTATTTT
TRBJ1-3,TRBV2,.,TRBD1,CASSARQGTSGNTIYF,TGTGCCAGCAGTGCAAGACAGGGAACCTCTGGAAACACCATATATTTT